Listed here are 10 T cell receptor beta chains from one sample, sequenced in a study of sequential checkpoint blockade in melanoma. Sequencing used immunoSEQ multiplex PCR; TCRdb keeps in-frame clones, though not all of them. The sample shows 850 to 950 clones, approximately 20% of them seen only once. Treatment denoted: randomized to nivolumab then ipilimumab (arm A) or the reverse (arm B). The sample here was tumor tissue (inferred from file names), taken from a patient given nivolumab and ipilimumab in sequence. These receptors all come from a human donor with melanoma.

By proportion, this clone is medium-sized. CDR3 residues: CASSLEPGLSNEKLFF. The CDR3 DNA is TGTGCCAGCAGCTTAGAACCGGGACTCAGTAATGAAAAACTGTTTTTT. V is TRBV11-3 and J is TRBJ1-4; maybe TRBD1 (5 bases). The V and J ends lost 0 bases and 4 bases respectively, with 12 bases between them. Germline CDR1 SGHNT, CDR2 YENEEA. This CDR3 is built from 16 residues.

The CDR3 here is CASSTTGGDEAFF. CDR3 coding DNA: TGTGCCAGCTCAACGACAGGGGGGGATGAAGCTTTCTTT. The V and J genes are TRBV18 and TRBJ1-1, with 9 bases lining up with TRBD1. With 5 bases clipped from V and 7 bases from J, the junction kept 5 bases outside the gene matches. CDR3 length: 13 residues. Germline loops: CDR1 KGHSH, CDR2 LQKENI.

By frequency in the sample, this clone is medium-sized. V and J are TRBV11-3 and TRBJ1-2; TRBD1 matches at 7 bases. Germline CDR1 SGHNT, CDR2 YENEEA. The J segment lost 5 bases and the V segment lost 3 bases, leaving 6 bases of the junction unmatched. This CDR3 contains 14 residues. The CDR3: CASSLGTGVYGYTF. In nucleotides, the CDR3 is TGTGCCAGCAGCTTGGGTACAGGGGTTTATGGCTACACCTTC.

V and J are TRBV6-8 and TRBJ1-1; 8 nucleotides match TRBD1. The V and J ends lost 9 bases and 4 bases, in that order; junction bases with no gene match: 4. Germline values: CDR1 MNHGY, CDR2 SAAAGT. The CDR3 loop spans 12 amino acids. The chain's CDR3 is CASNTGGTEAFF. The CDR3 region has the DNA TGTGCCAGTAATACAGGGGGCACTGAAGCTTTCTTT.

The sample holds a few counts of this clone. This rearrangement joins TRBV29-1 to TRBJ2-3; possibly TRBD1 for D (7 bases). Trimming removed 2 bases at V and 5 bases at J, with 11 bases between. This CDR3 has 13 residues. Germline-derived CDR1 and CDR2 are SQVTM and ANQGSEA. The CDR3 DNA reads TGCAGCGTTGAACCAGGGGGGATAGATACGCAGTATTTT. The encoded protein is CSVEPGGIDTQYF.

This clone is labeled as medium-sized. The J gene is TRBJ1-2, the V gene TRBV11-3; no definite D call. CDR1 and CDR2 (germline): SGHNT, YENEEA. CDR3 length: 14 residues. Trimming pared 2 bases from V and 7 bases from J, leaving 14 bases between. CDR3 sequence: CASSLYRVLGGYTF. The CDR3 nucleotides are TGTGCCAGCAGCTTATATAGGGTATTGGGTGGCTACACCTTC.

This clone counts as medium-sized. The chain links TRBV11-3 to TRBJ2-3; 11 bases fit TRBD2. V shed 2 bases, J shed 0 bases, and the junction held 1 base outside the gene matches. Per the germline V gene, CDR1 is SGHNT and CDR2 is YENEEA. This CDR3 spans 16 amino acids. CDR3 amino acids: CASSLTSGGSTDTQYF. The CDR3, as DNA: TGTGCCAGCAGCTTAACTAGCGGGGGAAGCACAGATACGCAGTATTTT.

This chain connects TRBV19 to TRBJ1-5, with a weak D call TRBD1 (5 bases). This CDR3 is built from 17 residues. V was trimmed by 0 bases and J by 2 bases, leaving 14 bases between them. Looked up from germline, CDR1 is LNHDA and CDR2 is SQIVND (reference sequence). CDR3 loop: CASSIDSGGLGNQPQHF. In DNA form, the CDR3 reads TGTGCCAGTAGTATAGACTCCGGGGGATTGGGCAATCAGCCCCAGCATTTT.

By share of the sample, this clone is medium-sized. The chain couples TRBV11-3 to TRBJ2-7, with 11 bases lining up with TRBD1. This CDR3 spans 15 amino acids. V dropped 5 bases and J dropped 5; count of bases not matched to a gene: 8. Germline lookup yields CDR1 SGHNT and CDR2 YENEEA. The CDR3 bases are TGTGCCAGCAGCCCCCGGACAGGGGGCCCGGACGAGCAGTACTTC. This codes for CASSPRTGGPDEQYF.

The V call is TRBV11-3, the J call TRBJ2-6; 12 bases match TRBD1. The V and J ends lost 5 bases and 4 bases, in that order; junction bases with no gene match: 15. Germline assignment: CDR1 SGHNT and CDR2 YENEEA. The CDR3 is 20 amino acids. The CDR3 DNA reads TGTGCCAGCAGCCCCCCCCTCCCGGGACAGGGGGCGCAAGGGGCCAACGTCCTGACTTTC. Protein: CASSPPLPGQGAQGANVLTF.